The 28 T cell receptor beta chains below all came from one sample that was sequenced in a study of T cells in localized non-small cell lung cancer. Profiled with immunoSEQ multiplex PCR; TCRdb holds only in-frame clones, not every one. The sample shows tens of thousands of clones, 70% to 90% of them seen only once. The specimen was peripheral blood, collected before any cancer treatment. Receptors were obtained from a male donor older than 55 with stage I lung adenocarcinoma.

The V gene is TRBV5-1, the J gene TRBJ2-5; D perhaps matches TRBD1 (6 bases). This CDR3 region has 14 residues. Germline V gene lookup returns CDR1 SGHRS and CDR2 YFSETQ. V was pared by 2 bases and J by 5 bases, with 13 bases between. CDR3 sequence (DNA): TGCGCCAGCAGCTTAACAGGGCGTGAGGAGACCCAGTACTTC. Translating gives CASSLTGREETQYF.

CDR3 nucleotides: TGTGCCAGCGGAGCGGGAGGGAACACAGATACGCAGTATTTT. Encoded protein: CASGAGGNTDTQYF. This chain links TRBV11-3 with TRBJ2-3; 10 positions agree with TRBD2. Germline CDR1 and CDR2: SGHNT and YENEEA. The CDR3 contains 14 residues. V shed 8 bases and J 2 bases; nucleotides not matched to a gene: 4.

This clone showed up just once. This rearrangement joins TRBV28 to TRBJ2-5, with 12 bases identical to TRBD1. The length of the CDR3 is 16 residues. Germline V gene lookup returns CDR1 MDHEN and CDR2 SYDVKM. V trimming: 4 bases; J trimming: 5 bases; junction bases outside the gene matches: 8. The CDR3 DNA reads TGTGCCAGCAGTTCTTATGGGACAGGGGGCGGGGAGACCCAGTACTTC. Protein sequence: CASSSYGTGGGETQYF. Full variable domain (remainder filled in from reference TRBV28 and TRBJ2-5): DVKVTQSSRYLVKRTGEKVFLECVQDMDHENMFWYRQDPGLGLRLIYFSYDVKMKEKGDIPEGYSVSREKKERFSLILESASTNQTSMYLCASSSYGTGGGETQYFGPGTRLLVL.

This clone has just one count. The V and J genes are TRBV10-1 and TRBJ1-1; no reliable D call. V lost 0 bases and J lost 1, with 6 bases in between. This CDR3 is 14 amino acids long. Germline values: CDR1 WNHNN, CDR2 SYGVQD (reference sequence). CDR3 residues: CASSESPGNTEAFF. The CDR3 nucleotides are TGCGCCAGCAGTGAGTCTCCCGGGAACACTGAAGCTTTCTTT.

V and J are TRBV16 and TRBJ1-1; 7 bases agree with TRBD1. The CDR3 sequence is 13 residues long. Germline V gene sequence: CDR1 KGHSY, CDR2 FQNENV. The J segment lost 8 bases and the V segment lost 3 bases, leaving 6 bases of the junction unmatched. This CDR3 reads CASSHRDSGEAFF. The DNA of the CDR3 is TGTGCCAGCAGCCACCGGGACAGTGGAGAAGCTTTCTTT.

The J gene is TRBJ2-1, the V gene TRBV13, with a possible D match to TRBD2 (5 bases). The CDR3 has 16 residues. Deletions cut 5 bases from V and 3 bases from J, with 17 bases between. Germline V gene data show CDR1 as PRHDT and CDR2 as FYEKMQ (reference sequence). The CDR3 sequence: CASSLEGKQNYNEQFF. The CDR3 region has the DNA TGTGCCAGCAGCCTCGAGGGCAAACAAAACTACAATGAGCAGTTCTTC.

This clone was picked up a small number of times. The CDR3 is CASSLTVNTEAFF. The CDR3 region has the DNA TGTGCCAGCAGCTTGACGGTGAACACTGAAGCTTTCTTT. This chain joins TRBV5-4 and TRBJ1-1; D is ambiguous. Between the trimmed V and J ends, which lost 1 base and 0 bases, there was a span of 4 bases. Germline V gene sequence: CDR1 SGHNT, CDR2 YYREEE (reference sequence). CDR3 length: 13 residues. Complete variable domain (other parts from reference TRBV5-4 and TRBJ1-1): ETGVTQSPTHLIKTRGQQVTLRCSSQSGHNTVSWYQQALGQGPQFIFQYYREEENGRGNFPPRFSGLQFPNYSSELNVNALELDDSALYLCASSLTVNTEAFFGQGTRLTVV.

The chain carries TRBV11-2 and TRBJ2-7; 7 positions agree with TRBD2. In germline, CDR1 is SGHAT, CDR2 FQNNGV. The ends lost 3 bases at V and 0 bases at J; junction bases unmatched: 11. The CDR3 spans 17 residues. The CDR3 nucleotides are TGTGCCAGCAGCTTGACCCTAGCGGCAAGAAGCTCCTACGAGCAGTACTTC. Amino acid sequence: CASSLTLAARSSYEQYF. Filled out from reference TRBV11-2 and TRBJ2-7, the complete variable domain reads EAGVAQSPRYKIIEKRQSVAFWCNPISGHATLYWYQQILGQGPKLLIQFQNNGVVDDSQLPKDRFSAERLKGVDSTLKIQPAKLEDSAVYLCASSLTLAARSSYEQYFGPGTRLTVT.

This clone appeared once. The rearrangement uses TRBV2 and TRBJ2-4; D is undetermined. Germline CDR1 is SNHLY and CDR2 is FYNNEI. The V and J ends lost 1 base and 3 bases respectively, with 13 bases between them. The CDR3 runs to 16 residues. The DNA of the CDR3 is TGTGCCAGCAGTGAAGAAGGGCTGGGGATCAAAAACATTCAGTACTTC. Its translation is CASSEEGLGIKNIQYF.

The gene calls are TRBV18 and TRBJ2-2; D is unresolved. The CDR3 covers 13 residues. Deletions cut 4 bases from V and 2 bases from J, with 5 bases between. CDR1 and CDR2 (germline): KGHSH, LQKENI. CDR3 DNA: TGTGCCAGCTCACGTGTTAACACCGGGGAGCTGTTTTTT. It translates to CASSRVNTGELFF.

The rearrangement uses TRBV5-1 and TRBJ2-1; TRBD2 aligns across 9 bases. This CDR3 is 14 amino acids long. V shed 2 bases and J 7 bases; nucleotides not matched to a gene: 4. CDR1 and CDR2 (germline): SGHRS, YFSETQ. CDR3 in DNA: TGCGCCAGCAGCTTCGGGACTAGCAAAAATGAGCAGTTCTTC. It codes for CASSFGTSKNEQFF.

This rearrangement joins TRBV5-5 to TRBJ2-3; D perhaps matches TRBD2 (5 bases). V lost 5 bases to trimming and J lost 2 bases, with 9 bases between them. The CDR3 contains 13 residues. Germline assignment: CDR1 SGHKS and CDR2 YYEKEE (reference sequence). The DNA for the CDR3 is TGTGCCAGCAGGACGAGGGTCACAGATACGCAGTATTTT. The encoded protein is CASRTRVTDTQYF.

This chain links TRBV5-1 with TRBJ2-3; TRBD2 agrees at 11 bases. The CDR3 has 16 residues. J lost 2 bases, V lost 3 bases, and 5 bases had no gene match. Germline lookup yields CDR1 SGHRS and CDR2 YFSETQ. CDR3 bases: TGCGCCAGCAGCTACGGGACTAGCGGCACCACAGATACGCAGTATTTT. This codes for CASSYGTSGTTDTQYF.

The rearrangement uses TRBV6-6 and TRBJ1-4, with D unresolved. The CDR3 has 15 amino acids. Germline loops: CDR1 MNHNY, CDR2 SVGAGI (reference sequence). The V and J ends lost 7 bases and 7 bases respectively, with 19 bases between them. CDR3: CASTPFGDGVEKLFF. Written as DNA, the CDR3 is TGTGCCAGCACTCCCTTTGGAGACGGCGTTGAAAAACTGTTTTTT.

CDR3 protein: CASSQGQGSSPLHF. In nucleotides, the CDR3 is TGTGCCAGCAGCCAGGGACAGGGGAGTTCACCCCTCCACTTT. The chain recombines TRBV4-2 with TRBJ1-6, with 10 bases identical to TRBD1. V lost 3 bases to trimming and J lost 9 bases; unmatched junction nucleotides: 2. Germline assignment: CDR1 LGHNA and CDR2 YNFKEQ. The CDR3 runs 14 residues.

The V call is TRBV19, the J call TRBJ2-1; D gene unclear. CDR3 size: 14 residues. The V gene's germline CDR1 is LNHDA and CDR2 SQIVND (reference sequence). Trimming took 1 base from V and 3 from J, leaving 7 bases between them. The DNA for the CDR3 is TGTGCCAGTAGTATAGGAACCGGCTACAATGAGCAGTTCTTC. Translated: CASSIGTGYNEQFF.

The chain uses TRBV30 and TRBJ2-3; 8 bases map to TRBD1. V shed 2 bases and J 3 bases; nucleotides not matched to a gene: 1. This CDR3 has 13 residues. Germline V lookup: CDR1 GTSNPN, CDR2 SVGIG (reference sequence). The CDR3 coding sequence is TGTGCCTGGAGTACAGGGGGAACAGATACGCAGTATTTT. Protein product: CAWSTGGTDTQYF.

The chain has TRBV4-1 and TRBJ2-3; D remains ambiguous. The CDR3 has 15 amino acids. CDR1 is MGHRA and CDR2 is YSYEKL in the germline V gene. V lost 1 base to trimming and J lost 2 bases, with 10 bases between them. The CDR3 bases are TGCGCCAGCAGCCAAGGAAGACAAATCACAGATACGCAGTATTTT. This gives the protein CASSQGRQITDTQYF.

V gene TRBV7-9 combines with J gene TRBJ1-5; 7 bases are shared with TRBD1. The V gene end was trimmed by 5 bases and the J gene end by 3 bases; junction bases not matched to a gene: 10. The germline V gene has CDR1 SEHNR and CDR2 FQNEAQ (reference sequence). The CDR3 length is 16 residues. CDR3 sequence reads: CASSRDKGAVNQPQHF. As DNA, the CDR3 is TGTGCCAGCAGCCGGGACAAGGGGGCCGTCAATCAGCCCCAGCATTTT.

Here the CDR3 DNA reads TGTGCCAGCACCCCCCGGACTAGCGGGGGCCCCGGGGAGCTGTTTTTT. The encoded protein is CASTPRTSGGPGELFF. This chain joins TRBV7-2 and TRBJ2-2; 13 bases are a match to TRBD2. Trimming removed 7 bases from V and 6 bases from J; junction bases left unmatched: 8. CDR1 is SGHTA and CDR2 is FQGNSA in the germline V gene. The CDR3 is 16 residues long.

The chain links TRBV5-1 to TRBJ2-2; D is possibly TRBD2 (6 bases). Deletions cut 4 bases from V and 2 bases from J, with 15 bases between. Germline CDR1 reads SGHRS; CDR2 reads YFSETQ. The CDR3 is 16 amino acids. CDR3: CASSPRTTRNTGELFF. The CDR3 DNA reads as TGCGCCAGCAGCCCCCGGACTACCCGAAACACCGGGGAGCTGTTTTTT. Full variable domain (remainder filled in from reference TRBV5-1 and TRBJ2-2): KAGVTQTPRYLIKTRGQQVTLSCSPISGHRSVSWYQQTPGQGLQFLFEYFSETQRNKGNFPGRFSGRQFSNSRSEMNVSTLELGDSALYLCASSPRTTRNTGELFFGEGSRLTVL.

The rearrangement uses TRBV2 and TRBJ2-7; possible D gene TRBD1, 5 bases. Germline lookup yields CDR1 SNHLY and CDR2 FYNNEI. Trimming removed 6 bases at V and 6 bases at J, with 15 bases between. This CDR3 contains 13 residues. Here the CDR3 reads CASRREQGGEQYF. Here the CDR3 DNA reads TGTGCCAGCAGGCGAGAGCAGGGCGGCGAGCAGTACTTC.

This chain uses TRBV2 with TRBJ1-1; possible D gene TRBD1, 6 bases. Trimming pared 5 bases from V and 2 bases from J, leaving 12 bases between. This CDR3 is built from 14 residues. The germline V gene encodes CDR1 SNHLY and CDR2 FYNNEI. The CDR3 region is CASSNDRFNTEAFF. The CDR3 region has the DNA TGTGCCAGCAGTAATGACAGGTTTAACACTGAAGCTTTCTTT.

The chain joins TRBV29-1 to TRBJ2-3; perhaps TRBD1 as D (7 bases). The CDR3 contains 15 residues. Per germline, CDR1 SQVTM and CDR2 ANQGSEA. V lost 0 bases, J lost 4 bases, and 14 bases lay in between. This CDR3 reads CSVEDRSRGADTQYF. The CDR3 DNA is TGCAGCGTTGAAGACCGAAGCAGGGGGGCAGATACGCAGTATTTT.

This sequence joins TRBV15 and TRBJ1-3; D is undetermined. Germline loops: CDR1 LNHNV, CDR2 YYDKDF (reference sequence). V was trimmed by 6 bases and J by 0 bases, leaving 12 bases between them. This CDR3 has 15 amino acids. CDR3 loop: CATRRTSSSGNTIYF. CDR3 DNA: TGTGCCACCAGACGGACGTCTAGCTCTGGAAACACCATATATTTT. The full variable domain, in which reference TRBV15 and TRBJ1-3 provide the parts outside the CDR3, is DAMVIQNPRYQVTQFGKPVTLSCSQTLNHNVMYWYQQKSSQAPKLLFHYYDKDFNNEADTPDNFQSRRPNTSFCFLDIRSPGLGDTAMYLCATRRTSSSGNTIYFGEGSWLTVV.

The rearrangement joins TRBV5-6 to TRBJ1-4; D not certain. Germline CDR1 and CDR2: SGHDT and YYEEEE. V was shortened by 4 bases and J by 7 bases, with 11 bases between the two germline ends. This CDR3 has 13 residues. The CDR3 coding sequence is TGTGCCAGCAGCCTGGGGTCTTTTGAAAAACTGTTTTTT. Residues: CASSLGSFEKLFF.

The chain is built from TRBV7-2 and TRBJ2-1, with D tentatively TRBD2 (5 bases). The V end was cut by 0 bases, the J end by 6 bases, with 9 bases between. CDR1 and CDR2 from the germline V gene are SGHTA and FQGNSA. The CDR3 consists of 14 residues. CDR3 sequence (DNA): TGTGCCAGCAGCTTAGCGGGAGCGGCCAATGAGCAGTTCTTC. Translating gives CASSLAGAANEQFF.

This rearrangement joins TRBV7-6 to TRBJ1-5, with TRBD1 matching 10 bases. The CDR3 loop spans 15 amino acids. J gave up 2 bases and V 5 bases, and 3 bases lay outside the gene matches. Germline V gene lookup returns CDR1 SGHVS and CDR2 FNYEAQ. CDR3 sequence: CASSLGTGGNQPQHF. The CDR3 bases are TGTGCCAGCAGCCTCGGGACAGGGGGCAATCAGCCCCAGCATTTT. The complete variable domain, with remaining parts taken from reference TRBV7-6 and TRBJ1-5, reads GAGVSQSPRYKVTKRGQDVALRCDPISGHVSLYWYRQALGQGPEFLTYFNYEAQQDKSGLPNDRFSAERPEGSISTLTIQRTEQRDSAMYRCASSLGTGGNQPQHFGDGTRLSIL.